The TCR beta chain described here comes from a study of cytomegalovirus exposure and HLA in healthy donors. Study overall: In terms of ancestry, the Caucasian-associated cluster contained roughly four fifths of the approximately 430 genotyped donors.

Vbeta (60) and Jbeta (13) primers were used in the PCR. Assay used: immunoSEQ multiplex PCR; TCRdb lists only in-frame clones, some missing. The data contain around 130,000 clones, about 81% of them singletons. Study observations and caveats: TCR beta chains associated with HLA were, in a later analysis, more clonally expanded than equally common others. Reportedly, fewer N-insertions than the approximately 700-donor mean appeared in an Asian-associated ancestry cluster in a later analysis.

Each donor was healthy, and each was a bone marrow donor. A remark on this clone: Its antigen is currently unknown.

The sample comprised PBMCs. This clonotype was sampled from a middle-aged woman in good health and CMV-seropositive.

The CDR3 DNA sequence: TGTGCCAGCAGCTCGACAGGGACCTCTGGGGCCAACGTCCTGACTTTC. It translates to CASSSTGTSGANVLTF. The chain combines TRBV7-3 with TRBJ2-6; 7 positions match TRBD1. Trimming at V came to 4 bases and at J to 0 bases, leaving 3 bases not matched to a gene. This CDR3 comprises 16 residues. Germline lookup yields CDR1 SGHTA and CDR2 FQGTGA.